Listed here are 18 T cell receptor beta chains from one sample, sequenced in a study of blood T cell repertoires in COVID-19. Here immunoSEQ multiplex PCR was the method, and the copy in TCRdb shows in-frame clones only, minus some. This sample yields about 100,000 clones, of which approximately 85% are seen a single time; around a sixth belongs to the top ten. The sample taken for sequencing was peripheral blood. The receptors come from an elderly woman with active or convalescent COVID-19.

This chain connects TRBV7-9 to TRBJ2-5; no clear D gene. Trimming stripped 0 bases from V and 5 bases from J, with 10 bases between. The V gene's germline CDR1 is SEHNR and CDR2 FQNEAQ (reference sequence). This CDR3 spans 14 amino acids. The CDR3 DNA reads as TGTGCCAGCAGCTTAGCGCCGGGTTTGGAGACCCAGTACTTC. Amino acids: CASSLAPGLETQYF.

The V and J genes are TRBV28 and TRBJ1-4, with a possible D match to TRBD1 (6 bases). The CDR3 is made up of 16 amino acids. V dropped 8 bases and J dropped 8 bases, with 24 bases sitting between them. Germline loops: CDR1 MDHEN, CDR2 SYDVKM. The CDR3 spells CASRTVSNLEDEKLFF. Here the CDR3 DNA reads TGTGCCAGCCGGACAGTCTCAAACCTGGAGGACGAAAAACTGTTTTTT.

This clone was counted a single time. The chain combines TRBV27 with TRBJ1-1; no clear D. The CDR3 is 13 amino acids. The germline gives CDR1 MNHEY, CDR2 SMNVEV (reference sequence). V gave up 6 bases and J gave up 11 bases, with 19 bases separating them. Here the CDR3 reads CASRPNRRPEAFF. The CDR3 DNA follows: TGTGCCAGCAGGCCTAACCGGAGGCCGGAGGCTTTCTTT.

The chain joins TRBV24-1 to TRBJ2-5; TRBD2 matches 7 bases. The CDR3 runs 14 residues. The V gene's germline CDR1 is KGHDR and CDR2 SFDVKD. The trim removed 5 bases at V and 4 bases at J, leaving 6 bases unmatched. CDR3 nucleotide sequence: TGTGCCACCAGTGCCGCGGGAGAGTTAGAGACCCAGTACTTC. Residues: CATSAAGELETQYF.

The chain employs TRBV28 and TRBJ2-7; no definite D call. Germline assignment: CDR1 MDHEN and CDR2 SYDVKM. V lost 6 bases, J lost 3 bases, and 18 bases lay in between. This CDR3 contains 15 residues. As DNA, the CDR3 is TGTGCCAGCAGCCAGGTGATTACGACCCTCTACGAGCAGTACTTC. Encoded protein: CASSQVITTLYEQYF.

For the CDR3, the DNA is TGTGCTAGTGGTTTGTTTCTAGCGGGAGGGGTCTACGAGCAGTACTTC. Protein: CASGLFLAGGVYEQYF. The chain has TRBV12-5 and TRBJ2-7; 12 nucleotides line up with TRBD2. Germline loops: CDR1 LGHNT, CDR2 FRNRAP. The CDR3 contains 16 residues. V shed 2 bases and J 3 bases; nucleotides not matched to a gene: 5.

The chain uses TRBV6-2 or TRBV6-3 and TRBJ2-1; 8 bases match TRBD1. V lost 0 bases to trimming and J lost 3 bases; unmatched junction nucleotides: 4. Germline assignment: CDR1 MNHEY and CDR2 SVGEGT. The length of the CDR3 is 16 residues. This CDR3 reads CASSYSAGQGYNEQFF. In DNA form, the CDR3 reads TGTGCCAGCAGTTACTCTGCCGGACAGGGCTACAATGAGCAGTTCTTC.

The CDR3: CASSLEGTAYGYTF. CDR3 DNA: TGCGCCAGCAGCTTGGAGGGGACAGCCTATGGCTACACCTTC. The J gene is TRBJ1-2, the V gene TRBV5-1; TRBD1 aligns across 7 bases. The CDR3 loop spans 14 amino acids. In germline, CDR1 is SGHRS, CDR2 YFSETQ. The junction had 3 bases not matched to a gene; V was cut back by 0 bases and J by 4 bases.

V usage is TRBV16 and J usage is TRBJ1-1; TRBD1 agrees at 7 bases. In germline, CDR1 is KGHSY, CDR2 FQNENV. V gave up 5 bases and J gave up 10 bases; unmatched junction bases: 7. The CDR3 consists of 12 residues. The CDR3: CASSYGTVVAFF. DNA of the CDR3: TGTGCCAGCAGCTACGGGACAGTGGTAGCTTTCTTT.

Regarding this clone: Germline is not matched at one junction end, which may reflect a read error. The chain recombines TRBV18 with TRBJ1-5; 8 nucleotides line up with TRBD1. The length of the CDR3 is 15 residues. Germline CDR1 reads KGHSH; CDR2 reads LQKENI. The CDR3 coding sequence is TGTGCCAGCTCGCCACAGGGGGTTGGCAATCAGCCCCAGCATTTT. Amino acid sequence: CASSPQGVGNQPQHF. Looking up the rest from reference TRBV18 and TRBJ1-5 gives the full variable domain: NAGVMQNPRHLVRRRGQEARLRCSPMKGHSHVYWYRQLPEEGLKFMVYLQKENIIDESGMPKERFSAEFPKEGPSILRIQQVVRGDSAAYFCASSPQGVGNQPQHFGDGTRLSIL.

The CDR3 DNA is TGTGCCAGCAGCTTAGAGGGGGCAGCTGGAAACACCATATATTTT. Translating gives CASSLEGAAGNTIYF. The chain carries TRBV13 and TRBJ1-3, with 7 bases that match TRBD1. This CDR3 spans 15 amino acids. The V gene end was trimmed by 1 base and the J gene end by 2 bases; junction bases not matched to a gene: 2. Per the germline V gene, CDR1 is PRHDT and CDR2 is FYEKMQ (reference sequence).

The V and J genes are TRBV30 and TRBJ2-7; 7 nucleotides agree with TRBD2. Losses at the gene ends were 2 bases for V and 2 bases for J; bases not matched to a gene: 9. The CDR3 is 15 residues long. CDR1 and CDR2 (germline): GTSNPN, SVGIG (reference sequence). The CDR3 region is CAWSQTAGVPYEQYF. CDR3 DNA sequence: TGTGCCTGGAGTCAAACCGCGGGAGTCCCCTACGAGCAGTACTTC.

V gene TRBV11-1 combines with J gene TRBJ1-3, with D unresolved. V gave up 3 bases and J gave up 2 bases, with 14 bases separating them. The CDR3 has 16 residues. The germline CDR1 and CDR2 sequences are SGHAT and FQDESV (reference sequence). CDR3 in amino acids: CASSLKSGMTGNTIYF. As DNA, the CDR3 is TGTGCCAGCAGCTTGAAATCGGGAATGACTGGAAACACCATATATTTT. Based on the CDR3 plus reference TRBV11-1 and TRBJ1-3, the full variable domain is EAEVAQSPRYKITEKSQAVAFWCDPISGHATLYWYRQILGQGPELLVQFQDESVVDDSQLPKDRFSAERLKGVDSTLKIQPAELGDSAMYLCASSLKSGMTGNTIYFGEGSWLTVV.

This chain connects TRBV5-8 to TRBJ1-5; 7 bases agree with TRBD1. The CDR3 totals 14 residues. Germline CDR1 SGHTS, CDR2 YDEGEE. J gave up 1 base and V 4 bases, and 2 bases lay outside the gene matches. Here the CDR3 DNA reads TGTGCCAGCAGCCGACAGGGAAGCAATCAGCCCCAGCATTTT. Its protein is CASSRQGSNQPQHF. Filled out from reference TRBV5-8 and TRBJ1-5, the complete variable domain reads EAGVTQSPTHLIKTRGQQATLRCSPISGHTSVYWYQQALGLGLQFLLWYDEGEERNRGNFPPRFSGRQFPNYSSELNVNALELEDSALYLCASSRQGSNQPQHFGDGTRLSIL.

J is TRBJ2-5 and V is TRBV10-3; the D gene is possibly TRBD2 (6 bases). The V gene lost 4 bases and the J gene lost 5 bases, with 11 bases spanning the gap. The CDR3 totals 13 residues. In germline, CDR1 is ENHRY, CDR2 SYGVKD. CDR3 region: CAISGAGTETQYF. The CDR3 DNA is TGTGCCATCAGTGGGGCGGGAACCGAGACCCAGTACTTC.

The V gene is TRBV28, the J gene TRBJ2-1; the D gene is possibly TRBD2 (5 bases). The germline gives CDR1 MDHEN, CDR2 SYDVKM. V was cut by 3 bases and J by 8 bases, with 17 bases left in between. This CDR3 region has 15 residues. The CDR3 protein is CASSFERTLLDEQFF. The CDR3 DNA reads TGTGCCAGCAGTTTCGAGCGGACCCTCTTGGATGAGCAGTTCTTC.

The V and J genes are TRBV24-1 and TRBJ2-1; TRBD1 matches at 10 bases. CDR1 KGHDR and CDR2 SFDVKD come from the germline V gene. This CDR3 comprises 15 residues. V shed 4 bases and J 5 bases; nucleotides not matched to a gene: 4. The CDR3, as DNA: TGTGCCACCAGTGACGACAGGGGGCGCGACAATGAGCAGTTCTTC. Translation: CATSDDRGRDNEQFF.

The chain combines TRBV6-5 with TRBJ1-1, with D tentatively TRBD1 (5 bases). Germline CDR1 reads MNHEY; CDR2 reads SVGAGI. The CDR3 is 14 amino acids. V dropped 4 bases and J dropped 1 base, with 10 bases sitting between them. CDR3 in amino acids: CASSLRTRNTEAFF. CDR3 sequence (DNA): TGTGCCAGCAGTTTAAGGACAAGGAACACTGAAGCTTTCTTT.